The rows below give T cell receptor beta chains drawn from one sample of a study of T cell clusters in autoimmune cytopenias. TCRdb reanalyzed the multiplex PCR reads and collapses them to one entry per CDR3 protein, without DNA. Listed are 5,500 to 6,000 distinct CDR3 sequences; over 2.5% falls within the top ten. The sample was also reused in another study, on T cell repertoires in aging, cancer and after chemotherapy.

Sequences were obtained from peripheral blood. The receptors were sampled from a human donor in good health. CDR3s include the opening cysteine and the closing phenylalanine or tryptophan. Each record gives: J gene, V gene, clone size, CDR3 protein. Clone size, where shown, is once, few, many, or a class for clones that have expanded.

J gene: TRBJ2-7
V gene: TRBV19
clone size: medium-sized
CDR3 protein: CASSPRQGRAPYEQYF

J gene: TRBJ2-3
V gene: TRBV29-1
clone size: NA
CDR3 protein: CSVEGTSGVSTDTQYF

J gene: TRBJ2-4
V gene: TRBV6-5
clone size: medium-sized
CDR3 protein: CASSYGRRNTKNIQYF

J gene: TRBJ2-3
V gene: TRBV19
clone size: medium-sized
CDR3 protein: CASSTGTRPTDTQYF

J gene: TRBJ2-7
V gene: TRBV12-3/TRBV12-4
clone size: NA
CDR3 protein: CASSPSYEQYF

J gene: TRBJ1-1
V gene: TRBV10-1
clone size: NA
CDR3 protein: CASSGGQVNTEAFF

J gene: TRBJ2-2
V gene: TRBV24-1
clone size: NA
CDR3 protein: CATSDTGVAFTGELFF

J gene: TRBJ1-6
V gene: TRBV27
clone size: NA
CDR3 protein: CASSLSQGAKSSYNSPLHF

J gene: TRBJ2-5
V gene: TRBV20-1
clone size: NA
CDR3 protein: CSARIGPSGSTQGTQYF

J gene: TRBJ2-1
V gene: TRBV27
clone size: medium-sized
CDR3 protein: CASSLMGGDSYNEQFF

J gene: TRBJ1-2
V gene: TRBV19
clone size: medium-sized
CDR3 protein: CASSVGMDGYTF

J gene: TRBJ2-7
V gene: TRBV6-1
clone size: medium-sized
CDR3 protein: CASRPRGRAYEQYF

J gene: TRBJ1-1
V gene: TRBV7-3
clone size: NA
CDR3 protein: CASSLIGRGVDTEAFF

J gene: TRBJ1-1
V gene: TRBV10-3
clone size: NA
CDR3 protein: CAISEGQALAFF

J gene: TRBJ1-1
V gene: TRBV27
clone size: NA
CDR3 protein: CASGLDRNTEAFF

J gene: TRBJ2-7
V gene: TRBV10-3
clone size: NA
CDR3 protein: CAISESIGQGAGYEQYF

J gene: TRBJ1-1
V gene: TRBV19
clone size: NA
CDR3 protein: CASSIVGSRNTEAFF

J gene: TRBJ1-4
V gene: TRBV27
clone size: NA
CDR3 protein: CASSQDYHSLTTNEKLFF

J gene: TRBJ1-1
V gene: TRBV5-5
clone size: NA
CDR3 protein: CASSLGGTDAFF

J gene: TRBJ1-6
V gene: TRBV7-2
clone size: NA
CDR3 protein: CASSPGWGALHF

J gene: TRBJ1-5
V gene: TRBV27
clone size: medium-sized
CDR3 protein: CASSLSVGASQPQHF

J gene: TRBJ1-2
V gene: TRBV27
clone size: medium-sized
CDR3 protein: CASSLLGGAANYGYTF

J gene: TRBJ2-7
V gene: TRBV19
clone size: medium-sized
CDR3 protein: CASRDRGGPSYEQYF

J gene: TRBJ2-1
V gene: TRBV10-3
clone size: NA
CDR3 protein: CAIRIAGTSYNEQFF

J gene: TRBJ2-3
V gene: TRBV29-1
clone size: large
CDR3 protein: CSVAGQHSDTQYF

J gene: TRBJ2-3
V gene: TRBV6-6
clone size: medium-sized
CDR3 protein: CASSYSKAGGLTDTQYF

J gene: TRBJ2-1
V gene: TRBV27
clone size: medium-sized
CDR3 protein: CASSKWGGRVSVEQFF

J gene: TRBJ1-2
V gene: TRBV29-1
clone size: medium-sized
CDR3 protein: CSVSLQQGGGYGYTF

J gene: TRBJ2-3
V gene: TRBV11-2
clone size: NA
CDR3 protein: CASSLRGLASDTQYF

J gene: TRBJ2-7
V gene: TRBV6-5
clone size: NA
CDR3 protein: CASSEGPSGTWDEQYF

J gene: TRBJ1-2
V gene: TRBV6-5
clone size: medium-sized
CDR3 protein: CASSYVAPGVVNYGYTF

J gene: TRBJ2-7
V gene: TRBV5-6
clone size: medium-sized
CDR3 protein: CASSYEDEQYF

J gene: TRBJ2-7
V gene: TRBV7-6
clone size: medium-sized
CDR3 protein: CASSRTSGNYYEQYF

J gene: TRBJ2-3
V gene: TRBV11-3
clone size: NA
CDR3 protein: CASSPRLADTQYF

J gene: TRBJ2-7
V gene: TRBV15
clone size: NA
CDR3 protein: CATRSTAGTYEQYF

J gene: TRBJ2-2
V gene: TRBV11-3
clone size: large
CDR3 protein: CASSVDRGRTGELFF

J gene: TRBJ1-3
V gene: TRBV6-5
clone size: medium-sized
CDR3 protein: CASQKPGPPGDTIYF

J gene: TRBJ1-5
V gene: TRBV7-6
clone size: NA
CDR3 protein: CASSPYIAGIGGQPQHF

J gene: TRBJ1-1
V gene: TRBV12-3/TRBV12-4
clone size: NA
CDR3 protein: CASTVKVSYMNTEAFF

J gene: TRBJ2-7
V gene: TRBV12-3/TRBV12-4
clone size: NA
CDR3 protein: CASRRTSGVYEQYF

J gene: TRBJ2-1
V gene: TRBV19
clone size: medium-sized
CDR3 protein: CASTDPPYNEQFF

J gene: TRBJ2-7
V gene: TRBV19
clone size: medium-sized
CDR3 protein: CASSMFRQEGYEQYF

J gene: TRBJ1-2
V gene: TRBV6-2/TRBV6-3
clone size: NA
CDR3 protein: CASSSDRYGYTF

J gene: TRBJ2-7
V gene: TRBV6-5
clone size: medium-sized
CDR3 protein: CASTGGYEQYF

J gene: TRBJ2-4
V gene: TRBV5-5
clone size: NA
CDR3 protein: CASNQARGELNIQYF

J gene: TRBJ1-4
V gene: TRBV11-3
clone size: medium-sized
CDR3 protein: CASSRHGTNEKLFF

J gene: TRBJ2-7
V gene: TRBV6-1
clone size: medium-sized
CDR3 protein: CASSRGARSYEQYF

J gene: TRBJ1-5
V gene: TRBV5-5
clone size: medium-sized
CDR3 protein: CASSPGQGLGQPQHF

J gene: TRBJ2-2
V gene: TRBV7-9
clone size: NA
CDR3 protein: CASSSGTGRTGELFF

J gene: TRBJ2-1
V gene: TRBV7-9
clone size: NA
CDR3 protein: CASSRVVQGIHEQFF

J gene: TRBJ1-2
V gene: TRBV15
clone size: medium-sized
CDR3 protein: CATSRGGTEHGYTF

J gene: TRBJ1-5
V gene: TRBV19
clone size: NA
CDR3 protein: CASRLKSGSNQPQHF